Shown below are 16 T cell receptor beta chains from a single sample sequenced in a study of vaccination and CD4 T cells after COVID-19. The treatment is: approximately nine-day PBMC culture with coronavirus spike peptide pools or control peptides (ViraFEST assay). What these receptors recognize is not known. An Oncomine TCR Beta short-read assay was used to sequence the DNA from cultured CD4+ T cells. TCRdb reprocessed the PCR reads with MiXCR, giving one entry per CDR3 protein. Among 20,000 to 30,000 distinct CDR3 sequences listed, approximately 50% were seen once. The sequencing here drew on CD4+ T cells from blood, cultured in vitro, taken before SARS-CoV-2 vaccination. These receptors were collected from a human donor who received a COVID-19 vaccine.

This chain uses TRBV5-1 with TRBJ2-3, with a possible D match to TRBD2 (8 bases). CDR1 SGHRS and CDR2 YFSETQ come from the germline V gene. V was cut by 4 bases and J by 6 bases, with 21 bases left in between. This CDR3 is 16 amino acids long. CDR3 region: CASSPGTRGPADTQYF. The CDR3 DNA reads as TGCGCCAGCAGCCCCGGGACTAGGGGGCCCGCGGATACGCAGTATTTT.

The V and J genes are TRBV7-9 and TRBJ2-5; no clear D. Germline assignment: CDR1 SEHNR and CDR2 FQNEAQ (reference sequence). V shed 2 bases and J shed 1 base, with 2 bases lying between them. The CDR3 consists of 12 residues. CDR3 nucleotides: TGTGCCAGCAGCTTACCCCAAGAGACCCAGTACTTC. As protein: CASSLPQETQYF.

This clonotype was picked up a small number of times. This CDR3 is CASKGRGSPNSPLHF. Written as DNA, the CDR3 is TGTGCCAGCAAAGGCCGGGGTAGCCCCAATTCACCCCTCCACTTT. The chain has TRBV27 and TRBJ1-6; no reliable D call. The CDR3 has 15 amino acids. The germline V gene has CDR1 MNHEY and CDR2 SMNVEV (reference sequence). V was trimmed by 7 bases and J by 7 bases, leaving 17 bases between them.

The CDR3 here is CASSLEEFLNEQFF. CDR3 bases: TGTGCCAGCAGCTTAGAAGAATTCTTAAATGAGCAGTTCTTC. This chain links TRBV7-9 with TRBJ2-1, with D unresolved. V lost 1 base to trimming and J lost 7 bases, with 11 bases between them. Germline V gene lookup returns CDR1 SEHNR and CDR2 FQNEAQ (reference sequence). The CDR3 length is 14 residues. Together with reference TRBV7-9 and TRBJ2-1, the CDR3 gives the full variable domain: DTGVSQNPRHKITKRGQNVTFRCDPISEHNRLYWYRQTLGQGPEFLTYFQNEAQLEKSRLLSDRFSAERPKGSFSTLEIQRTEQGDSAMYLCASSLEEFLNEQFFGPGTRLTVL.

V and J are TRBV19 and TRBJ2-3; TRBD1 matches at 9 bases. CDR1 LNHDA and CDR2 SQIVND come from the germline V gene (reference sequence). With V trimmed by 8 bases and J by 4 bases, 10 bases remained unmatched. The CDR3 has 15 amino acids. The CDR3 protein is CASGGDRASADTQYF. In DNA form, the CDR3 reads TGTGCCAGTGGAGGGGACAGGGCGAGCGCAGATACGCAGTATTTT. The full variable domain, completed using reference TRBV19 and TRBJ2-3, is DGGITQSPKYLFRKEGQNVTLSCEQNLNHDAMYWYRQDPGQGLRLIYYSQIVNDFQKGDIAEGYSVSREKKESFPLTVTSAQKNPTAFYLCASGGDRASADTQYFGPGTRLTVL.

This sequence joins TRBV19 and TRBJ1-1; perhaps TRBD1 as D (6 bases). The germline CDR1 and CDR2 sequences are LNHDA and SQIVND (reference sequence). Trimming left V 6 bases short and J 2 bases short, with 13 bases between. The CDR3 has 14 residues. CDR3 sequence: CASRTGQYNTEAFF. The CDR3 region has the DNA TGTGCCAGTAGGACCGGACAGTACAACACTGAAGCTTTCTTT.

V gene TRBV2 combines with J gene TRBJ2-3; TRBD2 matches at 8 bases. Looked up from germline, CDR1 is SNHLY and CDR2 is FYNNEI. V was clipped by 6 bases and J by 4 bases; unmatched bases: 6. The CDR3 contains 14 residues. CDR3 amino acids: CASRKIAGPDTQYF. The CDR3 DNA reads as TGTGCCAGCAGGAAAATAGCGGGGCCAGATACGCAGTATTTT.

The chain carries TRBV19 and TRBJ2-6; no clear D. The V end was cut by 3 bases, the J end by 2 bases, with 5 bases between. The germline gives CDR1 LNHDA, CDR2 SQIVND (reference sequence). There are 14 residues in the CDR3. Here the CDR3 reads CASSIDPGANVLTF. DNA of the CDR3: TGTGCCAGTAGTATCGATCCTGGGGCCAACGTCCTGACTTTC.

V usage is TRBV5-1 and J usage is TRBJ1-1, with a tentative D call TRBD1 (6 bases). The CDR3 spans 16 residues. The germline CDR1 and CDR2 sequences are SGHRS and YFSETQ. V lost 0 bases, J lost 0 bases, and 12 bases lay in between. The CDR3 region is CASSLDRAFMNTEAFF. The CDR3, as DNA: TGCGCCAGCAGCTTGGACAGGGCTTTTATGAACACTGAAGCTTTCTTT. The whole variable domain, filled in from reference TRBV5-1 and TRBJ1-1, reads KAGVTQTPRYLIKTRGQQVTLSCSPISGHRSVSWYQQTPGQGLQFLFEYFSETQRNKGNFPGRFSGRQFSNSRSEMNVSTLELGDSALYLCASSLDRAFMNTEAFFGQGTRLTVV.

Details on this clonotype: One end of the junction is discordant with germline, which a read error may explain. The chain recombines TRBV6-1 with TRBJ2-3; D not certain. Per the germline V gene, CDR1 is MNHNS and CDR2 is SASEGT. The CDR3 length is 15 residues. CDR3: CASSEGPIGADMQYF. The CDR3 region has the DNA TGTGCCAGCAGTGAAGGGCCGATAGGAGCAGATATGCAGTATTTT.

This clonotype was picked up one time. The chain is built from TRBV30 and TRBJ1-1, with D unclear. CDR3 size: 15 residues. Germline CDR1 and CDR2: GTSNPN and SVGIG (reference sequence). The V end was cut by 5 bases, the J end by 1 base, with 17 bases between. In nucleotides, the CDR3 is TGTGCCTGGGAGGGAGTGTACACCCAGAACACTGAAGCTTTCTTT. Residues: CAWEGVYTQNTEAFF.

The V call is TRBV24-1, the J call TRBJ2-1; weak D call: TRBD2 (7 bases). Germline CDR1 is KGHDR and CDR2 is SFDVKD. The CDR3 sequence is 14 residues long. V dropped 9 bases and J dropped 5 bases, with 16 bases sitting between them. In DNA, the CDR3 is TGTGCCACCGCTAGGGGGGGTGACGACAATGAGCAGTTCTTC. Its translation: CATARGGDDNEQFF.

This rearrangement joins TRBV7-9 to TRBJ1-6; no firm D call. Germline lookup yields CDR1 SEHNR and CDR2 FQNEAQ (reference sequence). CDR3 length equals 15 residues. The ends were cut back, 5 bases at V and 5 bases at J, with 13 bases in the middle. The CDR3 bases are TGTGCCAGCAGCCTAGTCGGAGCAAATAATTCACCCCTCCACTTT. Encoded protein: CASSLVGANNSPLHF.

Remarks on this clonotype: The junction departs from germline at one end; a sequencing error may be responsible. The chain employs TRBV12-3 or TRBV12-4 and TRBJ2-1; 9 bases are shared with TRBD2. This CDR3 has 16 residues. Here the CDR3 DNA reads TGTGCCAGCAATTTAAGGAAGCGGGGGGCGGTCAATGAGCAGTTCTTC. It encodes CASNLRKRGAVNEQFF.

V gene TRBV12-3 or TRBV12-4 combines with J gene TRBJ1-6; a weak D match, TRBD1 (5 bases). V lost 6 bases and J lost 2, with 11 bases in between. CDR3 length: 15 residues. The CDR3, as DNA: TGTGCCAGCAGAACTGGGACGGCCTATAATTCACCCCTCCACTTT. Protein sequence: CASRTGTAYNSPLHF.

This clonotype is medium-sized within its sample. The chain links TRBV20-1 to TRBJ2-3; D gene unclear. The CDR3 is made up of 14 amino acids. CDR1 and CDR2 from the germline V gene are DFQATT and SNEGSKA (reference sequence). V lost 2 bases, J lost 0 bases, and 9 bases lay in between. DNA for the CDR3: TGCAGTGCTAGACCCGCTTCTAGCACAGATACGCAGTATTTT. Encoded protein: CSARPASSTDTQYF.